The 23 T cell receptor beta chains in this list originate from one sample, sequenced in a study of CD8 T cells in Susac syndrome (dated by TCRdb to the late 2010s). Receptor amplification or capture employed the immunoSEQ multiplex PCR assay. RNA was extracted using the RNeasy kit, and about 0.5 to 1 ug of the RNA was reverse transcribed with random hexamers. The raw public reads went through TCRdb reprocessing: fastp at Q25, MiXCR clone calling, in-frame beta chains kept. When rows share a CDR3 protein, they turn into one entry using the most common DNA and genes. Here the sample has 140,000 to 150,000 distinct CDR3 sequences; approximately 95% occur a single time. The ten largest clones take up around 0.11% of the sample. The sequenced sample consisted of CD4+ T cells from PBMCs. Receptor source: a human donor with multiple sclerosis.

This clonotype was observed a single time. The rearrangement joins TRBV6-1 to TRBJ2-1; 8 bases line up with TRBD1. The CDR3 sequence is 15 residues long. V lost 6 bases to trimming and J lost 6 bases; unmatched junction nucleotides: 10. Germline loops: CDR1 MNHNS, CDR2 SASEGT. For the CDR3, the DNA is TGTGCCAGCAGGACCGACAGGGGATGGGGCAATGAGCAGTTCTTC. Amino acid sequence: CASRTDRGWGNEQFF.

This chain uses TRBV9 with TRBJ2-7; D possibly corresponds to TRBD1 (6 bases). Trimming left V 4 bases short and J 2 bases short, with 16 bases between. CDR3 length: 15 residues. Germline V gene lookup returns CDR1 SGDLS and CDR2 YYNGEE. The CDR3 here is CASSPSPGTTYEQYF. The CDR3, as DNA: TGTGCCAGCAGCCCGAGCCCCGGGACAACCTACGAGCAGTACTTC.

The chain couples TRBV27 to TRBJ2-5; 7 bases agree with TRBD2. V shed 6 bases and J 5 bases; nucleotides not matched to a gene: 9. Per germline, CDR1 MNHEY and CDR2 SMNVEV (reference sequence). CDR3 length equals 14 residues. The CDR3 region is CASSPRGGVETQYF. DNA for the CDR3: TGTGCCAGCAGCCCCCGGGGAGGGGTTGAGACCCAGTACTTC.

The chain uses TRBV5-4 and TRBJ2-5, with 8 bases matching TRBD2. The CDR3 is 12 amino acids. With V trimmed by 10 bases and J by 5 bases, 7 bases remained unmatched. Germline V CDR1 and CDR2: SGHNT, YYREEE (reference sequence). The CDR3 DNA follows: TGTGCCGCTGGGGTAGCGGGGGAGACCCAGTACTTC. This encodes CAAGVAGETQYF.

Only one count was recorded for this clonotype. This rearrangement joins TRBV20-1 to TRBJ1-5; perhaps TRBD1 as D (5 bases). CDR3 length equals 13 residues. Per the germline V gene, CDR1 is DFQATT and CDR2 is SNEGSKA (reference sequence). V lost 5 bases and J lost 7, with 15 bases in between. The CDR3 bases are TGCAGTGCTTCGCCAGGGCTTGGGCAGCCCCAGCATTTT. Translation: CSASPGLGQPQHF.

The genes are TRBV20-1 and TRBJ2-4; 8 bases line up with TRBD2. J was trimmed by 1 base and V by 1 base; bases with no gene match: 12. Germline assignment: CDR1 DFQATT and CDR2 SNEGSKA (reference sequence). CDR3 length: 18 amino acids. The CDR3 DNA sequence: TGCAGTGCTAGAGTTCAGGGCGGGAGGTCCTCGGCCAAAAACATTCAGTACTTC. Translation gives CSARVQGGRSSAKNIQYF.

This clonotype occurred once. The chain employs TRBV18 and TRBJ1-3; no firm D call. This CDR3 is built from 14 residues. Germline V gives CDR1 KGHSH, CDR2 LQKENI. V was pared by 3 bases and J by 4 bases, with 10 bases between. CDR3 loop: CASSPNLGGNTIYF. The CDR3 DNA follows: TGTGCCAGCTCACCGAACTTGGGGGGAAACACCATATATTTT. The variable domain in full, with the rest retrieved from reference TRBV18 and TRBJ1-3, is NAGVMQNPRHLVRRRGQEARLRCSPMKGHSHVYWYRQLPEEGLKFMVYLQKENIIDESGMPKERFSAEFPKEGPSILRIQQVVRGDSAAYFCASSPNLGGNTIYFGEGSWLTVV.

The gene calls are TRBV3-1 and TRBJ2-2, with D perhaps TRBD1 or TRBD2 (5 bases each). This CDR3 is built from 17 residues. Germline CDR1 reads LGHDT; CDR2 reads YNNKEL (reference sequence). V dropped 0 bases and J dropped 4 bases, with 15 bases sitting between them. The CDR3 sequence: CASSQDPRDLFTGELFF. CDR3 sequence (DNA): TGTGCCAGCAGCCAAGATCCCAGGGACCTCTTCACCGGGGAGCTGTTTTTT.

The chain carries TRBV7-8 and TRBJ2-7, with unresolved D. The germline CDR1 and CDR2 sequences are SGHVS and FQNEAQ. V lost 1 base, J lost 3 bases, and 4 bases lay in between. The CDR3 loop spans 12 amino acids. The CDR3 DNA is TGTGCCAGCAGCTTAGGCGTCTACGAGCAGTACTTC. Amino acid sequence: CASSLGVYEQYF.

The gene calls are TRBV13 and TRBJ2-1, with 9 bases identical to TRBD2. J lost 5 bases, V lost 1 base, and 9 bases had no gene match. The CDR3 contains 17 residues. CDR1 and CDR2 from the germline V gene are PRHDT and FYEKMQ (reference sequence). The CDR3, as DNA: TGTGCCAGCAGCTTAGTTGCGGGAGGGATCTTGAACAATGAGCAGTTCTTC. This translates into CASSLVAGGILNNEQFF.

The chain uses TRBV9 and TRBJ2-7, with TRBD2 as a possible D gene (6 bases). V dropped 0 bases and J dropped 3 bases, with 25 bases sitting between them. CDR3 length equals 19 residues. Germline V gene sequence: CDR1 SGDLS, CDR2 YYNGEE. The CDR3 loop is CASSVVISARGYQIYEQYF. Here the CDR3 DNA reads TGTGCCAGCAGCGTAGTAATTTCAGCGCGGGGATATCAAATCTACGAGCAGTACTTC.

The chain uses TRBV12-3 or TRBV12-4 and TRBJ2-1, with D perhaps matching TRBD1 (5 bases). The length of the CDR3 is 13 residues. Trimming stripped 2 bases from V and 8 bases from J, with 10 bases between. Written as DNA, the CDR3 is TGTGCCAGCAGTTTACGACAGACTGATGAGCAGTTCTTC. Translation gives CASSLRQTDEQFF.

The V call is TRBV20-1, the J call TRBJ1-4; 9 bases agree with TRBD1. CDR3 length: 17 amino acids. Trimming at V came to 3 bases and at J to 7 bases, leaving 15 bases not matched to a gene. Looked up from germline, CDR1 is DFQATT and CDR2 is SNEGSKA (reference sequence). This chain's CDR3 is CSASLSGQGAFGEKLFF. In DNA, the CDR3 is TGCAGTGCTAGTCTGTCGGGACAGGGAGCCTTTGGTGAAAAACTGTTTTTT.

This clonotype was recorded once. The DNA of the CDR3 is TGCAGGCCCTACTACAATGAGCAGTTCTTC. It codes for CRPYYNEQFF. The chain is built from TRBV20-1 and TRBJ2-1, with unresolved D. Germline CDR1 and CDR2: DFQATT and SNEGSKA (reference sequence). The CDR3 spans 10 residues.

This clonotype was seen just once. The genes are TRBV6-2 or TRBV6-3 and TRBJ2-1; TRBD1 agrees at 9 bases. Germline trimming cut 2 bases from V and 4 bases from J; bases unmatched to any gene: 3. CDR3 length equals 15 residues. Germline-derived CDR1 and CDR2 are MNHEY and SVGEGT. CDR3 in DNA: TGTGCCAGCAGTTACAGCGGGACAGGGTACAATGAGCAGTTCTTC. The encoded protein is CASSYSGTGYNEQFF.

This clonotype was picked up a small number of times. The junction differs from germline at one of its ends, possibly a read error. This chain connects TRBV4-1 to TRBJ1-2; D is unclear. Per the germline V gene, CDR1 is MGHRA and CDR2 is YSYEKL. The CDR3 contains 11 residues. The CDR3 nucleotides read TGTGCCAGCAGCCAGGAGGGTGGCTACACCTTC. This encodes CASSQEGGYTF.

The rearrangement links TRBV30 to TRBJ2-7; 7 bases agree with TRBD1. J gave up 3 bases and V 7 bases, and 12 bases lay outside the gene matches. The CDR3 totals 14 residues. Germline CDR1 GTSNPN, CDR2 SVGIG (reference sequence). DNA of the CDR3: TGTGCCTCCACCGCTCCGGGACAGCGCTACGAGCAGTACTTC. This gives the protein CASTAPGQRYEQYF.

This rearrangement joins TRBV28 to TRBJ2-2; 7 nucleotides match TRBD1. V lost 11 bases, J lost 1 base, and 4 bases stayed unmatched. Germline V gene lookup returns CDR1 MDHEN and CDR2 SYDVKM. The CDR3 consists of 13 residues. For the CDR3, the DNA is TGTGCCTCAAGGACAGGGAACACCGGGGAGCTGTTTTTT. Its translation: CASRTGNTGELFF.

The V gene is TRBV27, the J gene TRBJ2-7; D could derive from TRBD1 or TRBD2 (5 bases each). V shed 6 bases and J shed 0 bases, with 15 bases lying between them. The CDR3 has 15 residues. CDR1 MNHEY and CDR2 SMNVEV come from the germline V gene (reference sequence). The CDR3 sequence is CASSEIGAGSYEQYF. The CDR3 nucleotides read TGTGCCAGCAGCGAAATCGGGGCAGGCTCCTACGAGCAGTACTTC.

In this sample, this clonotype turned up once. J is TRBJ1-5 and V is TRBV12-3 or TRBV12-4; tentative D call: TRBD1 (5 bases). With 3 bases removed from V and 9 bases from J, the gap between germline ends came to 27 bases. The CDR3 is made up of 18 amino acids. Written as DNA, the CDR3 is TGTGCCAGCAGTTTGAGGGAGAGGGGAATTGGCGGCCCCGGGCCCCAGCATTTT. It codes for CASSLRERGIGGPGPQHF.

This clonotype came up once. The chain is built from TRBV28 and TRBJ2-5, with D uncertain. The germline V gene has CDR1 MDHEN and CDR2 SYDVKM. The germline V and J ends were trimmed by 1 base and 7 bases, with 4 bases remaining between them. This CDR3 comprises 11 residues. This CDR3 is CASSLSRTQYF. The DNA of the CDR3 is TGTGCCAGCAGTTTATCGAGGACCCAGTACTTC.

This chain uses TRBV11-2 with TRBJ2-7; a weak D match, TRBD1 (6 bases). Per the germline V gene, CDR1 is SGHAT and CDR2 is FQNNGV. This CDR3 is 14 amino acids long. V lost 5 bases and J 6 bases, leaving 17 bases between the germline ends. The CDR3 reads CASSQTGGVGEQYF. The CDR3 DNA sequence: TGTGCCAGCAGCCAGACAGGTGGAGTTGGCGAGCAGTACTTC.

The CDR3 sequence is CASRDNPHNSPLHF. CDR3 coding DNA: TGTGCCAGCAGGGACAACCCCCATAATTCACCCCTCCACTTT. This chain uses TRBV27 with TRBJ1-6; D is possibly TRBD1 (5 bases). The germline V gene has CDR1 MNHEY and CDR2 SMNVEV (reference sequence). V lost 6 bases to trimming and J lost 5 bases, with 11 bases between them. The length of the CDR3 is 14 residues.